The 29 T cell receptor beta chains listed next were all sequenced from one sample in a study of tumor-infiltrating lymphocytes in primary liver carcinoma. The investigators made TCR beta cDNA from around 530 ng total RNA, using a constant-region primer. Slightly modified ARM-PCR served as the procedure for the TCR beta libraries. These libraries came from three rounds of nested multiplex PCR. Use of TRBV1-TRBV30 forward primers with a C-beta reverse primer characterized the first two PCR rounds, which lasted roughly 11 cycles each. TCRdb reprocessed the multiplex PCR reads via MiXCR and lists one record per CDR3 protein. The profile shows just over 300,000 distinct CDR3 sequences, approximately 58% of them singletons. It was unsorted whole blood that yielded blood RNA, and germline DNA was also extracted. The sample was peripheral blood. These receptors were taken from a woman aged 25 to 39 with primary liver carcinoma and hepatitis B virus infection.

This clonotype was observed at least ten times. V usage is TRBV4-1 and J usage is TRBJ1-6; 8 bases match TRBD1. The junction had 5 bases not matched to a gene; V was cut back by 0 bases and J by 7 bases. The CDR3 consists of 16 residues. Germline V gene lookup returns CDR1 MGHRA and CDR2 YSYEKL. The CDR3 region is CASSQDIYRGNSPLHF. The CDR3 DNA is TGCGCCAGCAGCCAAGATATATACAGGGGGAATTCACCCCTCCACTTT.

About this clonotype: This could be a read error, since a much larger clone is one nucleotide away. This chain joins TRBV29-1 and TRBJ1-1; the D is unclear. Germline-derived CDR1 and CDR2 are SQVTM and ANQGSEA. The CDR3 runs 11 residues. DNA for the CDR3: TGCAGCGTTGACTTGAACACTGAAGCTTACTTT. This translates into CSVDLNTEAYF.

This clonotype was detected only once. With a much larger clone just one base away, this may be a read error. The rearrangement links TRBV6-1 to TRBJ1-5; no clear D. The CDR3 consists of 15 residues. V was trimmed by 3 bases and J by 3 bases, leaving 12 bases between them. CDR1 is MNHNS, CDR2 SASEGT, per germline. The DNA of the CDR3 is TGTGCCAGCAGTGATGTAGTCGGCACCAATCAGCCCCAGCATTTT. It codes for CASSDVVGTNQPQHF.

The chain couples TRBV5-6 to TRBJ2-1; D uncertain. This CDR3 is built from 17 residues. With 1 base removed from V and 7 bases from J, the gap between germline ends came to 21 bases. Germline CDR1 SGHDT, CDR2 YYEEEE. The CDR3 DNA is TGTGCCAGCAGCTTGCCCCCCCAATTGCTAGTTGCGAATGAGCAGTTCTTC. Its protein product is CASSLPPQLLVANEQFF.

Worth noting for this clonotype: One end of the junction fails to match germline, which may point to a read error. The DNA for the CDR3 is TGTGCCAGCAGCTTATTAAGCGGGATTAGCACGGATACGCAGTATTTT. It translates to CASSLLSGISTDTQYF. J is TRBJ2-3 and V is TRBV7-2, with TRBD2 matching over 7 bases. This CDR3 is built from 16 residues. Germline CDR1 is SGHTA and CDR2 is FQGNSA. The entire variable domain, with the rest obtained from reference TRBV7-2 and TRBJ2-3, is as follows: GAGVSQSPSNKVTEKGKDVELRCDPISGHTALYWYRQSLGQGLEFLIYFQGNSAPDKSGLPSDRFSAERTGGSVSTLTIQRTQQEDSAVYLCASSLLSGISTDTQYFGPGTRLTVL.

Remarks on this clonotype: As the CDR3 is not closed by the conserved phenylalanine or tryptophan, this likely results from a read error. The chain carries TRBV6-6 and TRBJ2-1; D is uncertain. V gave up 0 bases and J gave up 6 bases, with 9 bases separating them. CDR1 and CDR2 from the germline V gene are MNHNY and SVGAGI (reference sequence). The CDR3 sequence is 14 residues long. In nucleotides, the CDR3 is TGTGCCAGCAGTTACTCGATCTCTACCAATGAGCAGTTCTCC. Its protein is CASSYSISTNEQFS.

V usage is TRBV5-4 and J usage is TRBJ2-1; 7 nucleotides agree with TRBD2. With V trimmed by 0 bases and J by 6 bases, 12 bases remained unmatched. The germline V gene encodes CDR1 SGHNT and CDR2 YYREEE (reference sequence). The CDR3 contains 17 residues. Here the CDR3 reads CASSLAAVGRESNEQFF. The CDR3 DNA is TGTGCCAGCAGCTTGGCCGCTGTGGGGCGGGAGAGCAATGAGCAGTTCTTC.

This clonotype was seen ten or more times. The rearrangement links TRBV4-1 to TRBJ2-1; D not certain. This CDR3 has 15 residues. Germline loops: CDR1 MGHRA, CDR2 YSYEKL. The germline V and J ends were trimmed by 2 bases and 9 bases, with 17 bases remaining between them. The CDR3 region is CASSQPVQALGEQFF. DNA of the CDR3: TGCGCCAGCAGCCAACCAGTTCAGGCCCTCGGTGAGCAGTTCTTC.

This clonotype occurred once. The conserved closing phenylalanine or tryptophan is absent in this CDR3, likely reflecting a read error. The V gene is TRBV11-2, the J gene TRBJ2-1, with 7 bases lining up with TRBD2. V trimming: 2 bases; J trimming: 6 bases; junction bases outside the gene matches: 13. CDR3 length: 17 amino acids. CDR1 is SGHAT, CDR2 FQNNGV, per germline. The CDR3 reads CASSLNSRLASGNEQFL. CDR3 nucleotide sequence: TGTGCCAGCAGCTTAAATTCGAGACTAGCATCGGGCAATGAGCAGTTCCTC.

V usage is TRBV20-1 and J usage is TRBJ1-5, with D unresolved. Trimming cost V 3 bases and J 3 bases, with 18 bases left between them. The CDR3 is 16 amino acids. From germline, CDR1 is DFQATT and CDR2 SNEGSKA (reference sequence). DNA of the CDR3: TGCAGTGCTAGTTTATGGAAGACAAGGGACAATCAGCCCCAGCATTTT. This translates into CSASLWKTRDNQPQHF.

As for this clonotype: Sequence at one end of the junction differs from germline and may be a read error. The CDR3 DNA follows: TGTACCAGCAGCTTAGATTTCGGGAGGGCTCGCAACGAGCAGTTCTTC. Translated, it gives CTSSLDFGRARNEQFF. The chain uses TRBV11-3 and TRBJ2-1; TRBD2 matches at 8 bases. Germline V gene lookup returns CDR1 SGHNT and CDR2 YENEEA. There are 16 residues in the CDR3.

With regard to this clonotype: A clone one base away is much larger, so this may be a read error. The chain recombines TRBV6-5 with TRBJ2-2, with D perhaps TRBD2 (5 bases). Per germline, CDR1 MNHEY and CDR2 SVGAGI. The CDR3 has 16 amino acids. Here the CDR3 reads CASNYGISENTGELFF. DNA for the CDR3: TGTGCCAGCAATTACGGTATTAGCGAGAACACCGGGGAGCTGTTTTTT.

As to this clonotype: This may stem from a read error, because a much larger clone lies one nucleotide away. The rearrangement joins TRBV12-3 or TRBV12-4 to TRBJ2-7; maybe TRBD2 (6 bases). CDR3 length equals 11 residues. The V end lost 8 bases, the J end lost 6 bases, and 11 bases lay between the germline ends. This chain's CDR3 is CASCSSAEQYF. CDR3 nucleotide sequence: TGTGCCAGCTGTTCTAGCGCCGAGCAGTACTTC.

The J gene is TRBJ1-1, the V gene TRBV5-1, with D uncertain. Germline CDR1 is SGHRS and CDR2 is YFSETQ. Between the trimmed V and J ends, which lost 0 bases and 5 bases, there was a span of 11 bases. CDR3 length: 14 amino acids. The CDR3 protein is CASSLAELATEAFF. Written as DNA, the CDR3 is TGCGCCAGCAGCTTGGCTGAGTTAGCTACTGAAGCTTTCTTT.

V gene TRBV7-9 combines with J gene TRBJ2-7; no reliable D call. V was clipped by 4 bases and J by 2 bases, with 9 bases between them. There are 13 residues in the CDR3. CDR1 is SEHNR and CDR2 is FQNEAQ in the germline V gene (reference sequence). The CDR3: CASSSGFPYEQYF. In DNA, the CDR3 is TGTGCCAGCAGCTCCGGATTCCCCTACGAGCAGTACTTC.

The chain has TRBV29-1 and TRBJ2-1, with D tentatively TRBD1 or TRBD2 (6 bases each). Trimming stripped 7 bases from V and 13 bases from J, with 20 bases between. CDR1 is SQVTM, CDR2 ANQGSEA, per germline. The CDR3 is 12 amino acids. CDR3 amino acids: CSALEGGPEQFF. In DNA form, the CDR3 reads TGCAGCGCCTTAGAGGGGGGACCTGAACAGTTCTTC.

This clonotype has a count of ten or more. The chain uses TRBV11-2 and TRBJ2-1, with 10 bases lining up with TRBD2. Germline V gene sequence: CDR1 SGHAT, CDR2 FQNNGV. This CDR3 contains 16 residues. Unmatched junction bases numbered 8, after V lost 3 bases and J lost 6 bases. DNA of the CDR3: TGTGCCAGCAGCTTTACTAGCGGGATGGTCCTCAATGAGCAGTTCTTC. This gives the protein CASSFTSGMVLNEQFF.

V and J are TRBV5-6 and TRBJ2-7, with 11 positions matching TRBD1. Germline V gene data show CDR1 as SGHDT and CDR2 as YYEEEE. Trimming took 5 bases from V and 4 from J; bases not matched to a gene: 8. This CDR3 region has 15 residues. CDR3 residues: CASRPRDRGFYEQYF. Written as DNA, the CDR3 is TGTGCCAGCAGACCCCGGGACAGGGGGTTTTACGAGCAGTACTTC.

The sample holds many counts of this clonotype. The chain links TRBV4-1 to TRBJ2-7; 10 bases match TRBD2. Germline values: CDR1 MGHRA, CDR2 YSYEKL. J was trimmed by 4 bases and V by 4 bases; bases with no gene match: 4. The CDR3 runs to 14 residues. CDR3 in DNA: TGCGCCAGCAGCCCGACGACTAGCGGGTACGAGCAGTACTTC. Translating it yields CASSPTTSGYEQYF.

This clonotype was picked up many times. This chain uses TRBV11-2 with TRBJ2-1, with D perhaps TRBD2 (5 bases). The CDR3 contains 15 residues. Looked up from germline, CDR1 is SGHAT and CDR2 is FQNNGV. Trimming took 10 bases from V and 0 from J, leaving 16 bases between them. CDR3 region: CATIRSGSSYNEQFF. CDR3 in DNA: TGTGCCACCATAAGGAGCGGAAGCTCCTACAATGAGCAGTTCTTC.

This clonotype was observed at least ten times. CDR3 sequence: CASSPRLAGAYNEQFF. In nucleotides, the CDR3 is TGTGCCAGCAGCCCGCGACTAGCGGGAGCCTACAATGAGCAGTTCTTC. V gene TRBV11-3 combines with J gene TRBJ2-1; 12 bases are a match to TRBD2. There are 16 residues in the CDR3. The V gene end was trimmed by 5 bases and the J gene end by 2 bases; junction bases not matched to a gene: 4. Germline V gene sequence: CDR1 SGHNT, CDR2 YENEEA.

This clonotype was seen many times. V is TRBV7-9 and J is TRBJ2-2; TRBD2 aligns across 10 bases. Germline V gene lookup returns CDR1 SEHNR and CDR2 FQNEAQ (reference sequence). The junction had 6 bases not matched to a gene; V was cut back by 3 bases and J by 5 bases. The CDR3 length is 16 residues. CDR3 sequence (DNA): TGTGCCAGCAGCTTGGGACTAGCGTTGGCTACCGGGGAGCTGTTTTTT. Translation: CASSLGLALATGELFF.

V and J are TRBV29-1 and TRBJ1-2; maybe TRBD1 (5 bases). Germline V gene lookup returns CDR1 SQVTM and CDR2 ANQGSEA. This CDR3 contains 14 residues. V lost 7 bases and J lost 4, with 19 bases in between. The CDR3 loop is CSADGLQDFYGYTF. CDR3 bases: TGCAGCGCTGATGGGCTACAGGACTTCTATGGCTACACCTTC.

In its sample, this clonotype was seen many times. The chain's CDR3 is CASGPSGNNEQFF. DNA of the CDR3: TGTGCCAGCGGTCCTAGCGGGAACAATGAGCAGTTCTTC. The J gene is TRBJ2-1, the V gene TRBV12-3 or TRBV12-4; 9 bases are shared with TRBD2. V trimming: 8 bases; J trimming: 5 bases; junction bases outside the gene matches: 4. This CDR3 is 13 amino acids long.

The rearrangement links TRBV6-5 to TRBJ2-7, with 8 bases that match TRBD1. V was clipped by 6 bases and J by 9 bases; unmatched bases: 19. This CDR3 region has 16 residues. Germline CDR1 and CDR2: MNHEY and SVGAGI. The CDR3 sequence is CASSPGKTGVGGGQYF. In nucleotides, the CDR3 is TGTGCCAGCAGCCCCGGCAAGACAGGGGTGGGGGGTGGGCAGTACTTC.

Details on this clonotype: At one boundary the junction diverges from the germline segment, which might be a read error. CDR3 sequence (DNA): TGTGCCAGTAGCTTAGTCGGACTAGCGTCCTACCGTTCAGGGTACGAGCAGTACTTC. This encodes CASSLVGLASYRSGYEQYF. The chain recombines TRBV11-2 with TRBJ2-7, with 9 bases aligning to TRBD2. This CDR3 is 19 amino acids long. The germline CDR1 and CDR2 sequences are SGHAT and FQNNGV.

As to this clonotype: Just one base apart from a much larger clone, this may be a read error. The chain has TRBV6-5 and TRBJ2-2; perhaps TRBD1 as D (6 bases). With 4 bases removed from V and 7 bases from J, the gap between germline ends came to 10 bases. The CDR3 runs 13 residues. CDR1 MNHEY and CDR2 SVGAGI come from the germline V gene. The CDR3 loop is CASSCDRFGELFF. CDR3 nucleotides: TGTGCCAGCAGTTGCGACAGGTTCGGGGAGCTGTTTTTT.

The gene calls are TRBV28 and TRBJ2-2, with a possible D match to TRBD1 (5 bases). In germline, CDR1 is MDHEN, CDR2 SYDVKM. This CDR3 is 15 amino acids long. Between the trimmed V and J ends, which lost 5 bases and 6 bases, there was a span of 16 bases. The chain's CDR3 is CASSPAQESPGELFF. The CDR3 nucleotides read TGTGCCAGCAGTCCGGCACAGGAATCTCCCGGGGAGCTGTTTTTT.

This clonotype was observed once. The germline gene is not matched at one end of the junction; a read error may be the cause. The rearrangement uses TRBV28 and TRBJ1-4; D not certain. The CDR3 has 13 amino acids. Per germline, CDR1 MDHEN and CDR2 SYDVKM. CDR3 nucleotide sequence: TGTGCCAGCAGGAACCTAGTTCAAGAAAAGCTGTTTTTT. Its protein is CASRNLVQEKLFF.